A selection of T cell receptor beta chains follows, all from one sample in a study of blood T cell repertoires in COVID-19. Only in-frame clones appear in the TCRdb table, and some are missing; sequencing was by immunoSEQ multiplex PCR. The sample records fewer than 70,000 clones, over 60% being singletons. The sample was peripheral blood. All receptors derive from a man younger than 45 with COVID-19, enrolled during active disease. Both conserved end residues are part of each CDR3. D genes are given only for firm matches. Some rows mark clone size as missing; the rest say once, few, many or name a class of expanded clone.

TRBV4-2,TRBJ2-2,-,TRBD2,15,CASSPRGGHTGELFF,TGTGCCAGCAGCCCCCGGGGGGGGCACACCGGGGAGCTGTTTTTT
TRBV6-6,TRBJ1-5,-,-,13,CASSYGTNQPQHF,TGTGCCAGCAGTTACGGGACAAATCAGCCCCAGCATTTT
TRBV5-1,TRBJ2-1,-,TRBD2,16,CASSPYRGGLSNEQFF,TGCGCCAGCAGCCCCTATCGGGGGGGCCTTAGTAATGAGCAGTTCTTC
TRBV6-5,TRBJ2-7,few,-,15,CASSYGRRADYEQYF,TGTGCCAGCAGTTACGGGAGAAGGGCTGACTACGAGCAGTACTTC
TRBV18,TRBJ2-7,once,TRBD1,15,CASSLQGALLNEQYF,TGTGCCAGCTCGCTCCAGGGGGCTCTCCTGAACGAGCAGTACTTC
TRBV2,TRBJ2-1,few,TRBD2,18,CASSTLLAGQPSYNEQFF,TGTGCCAGCAGTACCTTACTAGCGGGACAACCCTCCTACAATGAGCAGTTCTTC
TRBV6-5,TRBJ2-6,once,TRBD2,15,CASSYRGAGANVLTF,TGTGCCAGCAGTTACCGGGGGGCTGGGGCCAACGTCCTGACTTTC
TRBV25-1,TRBJ2-7,-,-,14,CASSELGVSYEQYF,TGTGCCAGCAGTGAGCTAGGGGTTTCCTACGAGCAGTACTTC
TRBV11-2,TRBJ2-3,-,-,14,CASSPNAHTDTQYF,TGTGCCAGCAGCCCGAATGCACACACAGATACGCAGTATTTT
TRBV28,TRBJ2-7,-,-,13,CASSLEGGYEQYF,TGTGCCAGCTCGCTCGAGGGCGGCTACGAGCAGTACTTC
TRBV12-3/TRBV12-4,TRBJ1-5,once,-,13,CASHKFSNQPQHF,TGTGCCAGCCACAAGTTTAGCAATCAGCCCCAGCATTTT
TRBV5-1,TRBJ1-5,-,TRBD1,16,CASSLETGGPGQPQHF,TGCGCCAGCAGCTTGGAAACAGGGGGTCCGGGACAGCCCCAGCATTTT
TRBV4-3,TRBJ1-6,many,TRBD1,14,CASSPTGGNSPLHF,TGCGCCAGCAGCCCGACAGGGGGAAATTCACCCCTCCACTTT
TRBV11-3,TRBJ1-3,-,-,15,CASSLGLSSGNTIYF,TGTGCCAGCAGCTTGGGCCTTAGCTCTGGAAACACCATATATTTT
TRBV10-1,TRBJ2-1,-,TRBD1,15,CASTSWDRRYNEQFF,TGCGCCAGCACTTCTTGGGACAGACGCTACAATGAGCAGTTCTTC
TRBV28,TRBJ2-3,-,TRBD2,16,CASVRGAGGSTDTQYF,TGTGCCAGCGTCCGGGGAGCGGGAGGGTCCACAGATACGCAGTATTTT
TRBV3-1/TRBV3-2,TRBJ2-1,-,TRBD2,16,CASSRGTSIGYNEQFF,TGTGCCAGCAGCCGCGGGACTAGTATAGGCTACAATGAGCAGTTCTTC
TRBV2,TRBJ1-3,-,-,14,CASSAGSDGNTIYF,TGTGCCAGCAGTGCCGGGAGTGATGGAAACACCATATATTTT
TRBV19,TRBJ1-6,-,-,13,CASSLRTEAALHF,TGTGCCAGTAGTCTCCGGACGGAGGCGGCCCTCCACTTT
TRBV4-1,TRBJ1-5,-,-,19,CASSQSPGWGRSRNQPQHF,TGCGCCAGCAGCCAAAGCCCTGGCTGGGGGCGAAGTCGCAATCAGCCCCAGCATTTT
TRBV5-4,TRBJ1-5,-,TRBD1,13,CASSRDRTQPQHF,TGTGCCAGCAGCCGGGACAGAACCCAGCCCCAGCATTTT
TRBV3-1/TRBV3-2,TRBJ2-1,few,TRBD2,15,CASARAGGPNNEQFF,TGTGCCAGCGCAAGAGCGGGAGGGCCCAACAATGAGCAGTTCTTC
TRBV5-4,TRBJ2-2,-,-,14,CASSLGRGTGELFF,TGTGCCAGCAGCTTGGGGAGAGGGACCGGGGAGCTGTTTTTT
TRBV19,TRBJ1-4,-,TRBD1,16,CASRTSGTGVNEKLFF,TGTGCCAGTAGGACCTCCGGGACAGGGGTTAATGAAAAACTGTTTTTT
TRBV6-8,TRBJ1-3,-,TRBD1,17,CASSPGTGLYSGNTIYF,TGTGCCAGCAGTCCCGGGACAGGTCTTTACTCTGGAAACACCATATATTTT
TRBV11-3,TRBJ2-5,-,TRBD2,15,CASSLTSGRGETQYF,TGTGCCAGCAGCTTGACTAGCGGGAGGGGGGAGACCCAGTACTTC
TRBV6-1,TRBJ2-1,-,TRBD1,17,CASSEPRQGNMMNEQFF,TGTGCCAGCAGTGAACCGCGACAGGGAAATATGATGAATGAGCAGTTCTTC
TRBV27,TRBJ2-4,-,-,15,CASSFISLAKNIQYF,TGTGCCAGCAGTTTCATCAGTTTAGCCAAAAACATTCAGTACTTC
TRBV12-5,TRBJ1-2,-,TRBD1,14,CASGSPDRGHGYTF,TGTGCTAGTGGTTCGCCGGACAGGGGGCATGGCTACACCTTC
TRBV11-3,TRBJ2-1,-,TRBD2,15,CASSLGGSSYNEQFF,TGTGCCAGCAGCTTAGGCGGGAGCTCCTACAATGAGCAGTTCTTC
TRBV18,TRBJ1-5,-,-,14,CASSPGGGHQPQHF,TGTGCCAGCTCACCAGGGGGGGGTCATCAGCCCCAGCATTTT
TRBV28,TRBJ1-2,-,-,11,CASSDTYGYTF,TGTGCCAGCAGTGACACCTATGGCTACACCTTC
TRBV6-5,TRBJ1-1,-,-,14,CASSWAGGNTEAFF,TGTGCCAGCAGTTGGGCCGGGGGGAACACTGAAGCTTTCTTT
TRBV12-5,TRBJ2-3,-,TRBD2,16,CASGLSGRTPAGTQYF,TGTGCTAGTGGTCTAAGCGGGAGGACACCCGCGGGTACGCAGTATTTT
TRBV2,TRBJ1-6,once,-,13,CASRDSLNSPLHF,TGTGCCAGCCGGGACTCCCTCAATTCACCCCTCCACTTT
TRBV6-5,TRBJ1-2,once,TRBD1,12,CASTRTGRGYTF,TGTGCCAGCACCCGGACAGGGCGCGGCTACACCTTC
TRBV7-2,TRBJ1-3,-,-,13,CASSPGSGNTIYF,TGTGCCAGCAGCCCAGGGTCTGGAAACACCATATATTTT
TRBV5-1,TRBJ1-6,-,TRBD1,17,CASSIGQGAIINSPLHF,TGCGCCAGCAGCATAGGACAGGGGGCAATCATTAATTCACCCCTCCACTTT
TRBV18,TRBJ1-1,-,-,17,CASSPPTGNSGNTEAFF,TGTGCCAGCTCACCACCGACGGGGAACAGTGGGAACACTGAAGCTTTCTTT
TRBV7-9,TRBJ1-2,many,TRBD1,15,CASSGTGGRYYGYTF,TGTGCCAGCAGCGGAACAGGGGGCCGTTACTATGGCTACACCTTC
TRBV2,TRBJ1-2,-,TRBD1,15,CASSGPYGQGDGYTF,TGTGCCAGCAGTGGCCCCTACGGACAGGGCGATGGCTACACCTTC
TRBV6-1,TRBJ1-4,-,-,15,CASSEGEGLNEKLFF,TGTGCCAGCAGTGAAGGAGAGGGCCTCAATGAAAAACTGTTTTTT
TRBV10-3,TRBJ1-5,-,-,12,CAIRQGNQPQHF,TGTGCCATCAGGCAGGGGAATCAGCCCCAGCATTTT
TRBV28,TRBJ1-2,once,TRBD1,13,CASRRQGLDGYTF,TGTGCCAGCAGGAGACAGGGCCTCGATGGCTACACCTTC
TRBV10-3,TRBJ2-3,-,-,16,CAISLSLGRSTDTQYF,TGTGCCATCAGTCTTTCACTAGGACGAAGCACAGATACGCAGTATTTT
TRBV7-3,TRBJ2-5,-,TRBD1,17,CASSPQPPGQGKETQYF,TGTGCCAGCAGCCCCCAACCTCCGGGACAGGGTAAAGAGACCCAGTACTTC
TRBV28,TRBJ2-2,-,TRBD2,18,CASSSLLESGSNTGELFF,TGTGCCAGCAGTTCCCTTCTGGAAAGCGGGAGTAACACCGGGGAGCTGTTTTTT
TRBV6-5,TRBJ2-3,-,TRBD2,15,CATQAGEGAPDTQYF,TGTGCCACCCAAGCGGGGGAAGGAGCACCAGATACGCAGTATTTT
TRBV5-1,TRBJ1-1,-,TRBD1,16,CASSRPPGQPNTEAFF,TGCGCCAGCAGCAGGCCCCCGGGACAGCCGAACACTGAAGCTTTCTTT
TRBV7-9,TRBJ2-7,-,TRBD2,16,CASSSGTSGQGNEQYF,TGTGCCAGCAGCTCCGGGACTAGCGGCCAGGGCAACGAGCAGTACTTC
TRBV5-5,TRBJ1-1,-,TRBD1,15,CASSLSGTGAAEAFF,TGTGCCAGCAGCTTATCCGGGACAGGGGCAGCTGAAGCTTTCTTT
TRBV6-2/TRBV6-3,TRBJ1-2,-,TRBD1,16,CASSPGTGDPFYGYTF,TGTGCCAGCAGTCCCGGGACAGGGGACCCTTTTTATGGCTACACCTTC
TRBV3-1/TRBV3-2,TRBJ1-2,-,-,14,CASSQVSHRYGYTF,TGTGCCAGCAGCCAAGTAAGCCATCGCTATGGCTACACCTTC